The source of this TCR beta chain is a study of blood T cell repertoires in COVID-19. The wider study: Spain, Italy and the United States supplied samples that represented acute and convalescent COVID-19.

The CDR3 runs 14 residues. The germline gives CDR1 SGDLS, CDR2 YYNGEE. The V end was cut by 4 bases, the J end by 2 bases, with 10 bases between. Methods used by the authors: By means of reference gene primer amplification, nucleated cell counts were estimated. Generated by immunoSEQ multiplex PCR, the TCRdb table keeps only in-frame clones and is missing some. The V and J calls and clone size were taken over from that table, and D and trimming were inferred from the DNA. The table has fewer than 350,000 clones, 85% seen once. Cohort allocation depended upon clinical history that participants reported. A COVID-19 case was met by exposed participants within 2 weeks before study entry.

The TCR sequence derives from a woman between 25 and 40 years old who had been exposed to COVID-19. This chain links TRBV9 with TRBJ1-3; the D gene is possibly TRBD1 (5 bases). Material: PBMCs or T cells enriched from blood (not recorded which). CDR3 region: CASSSGPPGNTIYF. Written as DNA, the CDR3 is TGTGCCAGCAGCTCAGGGCCCCCTGGAAACACCATATATTTT.